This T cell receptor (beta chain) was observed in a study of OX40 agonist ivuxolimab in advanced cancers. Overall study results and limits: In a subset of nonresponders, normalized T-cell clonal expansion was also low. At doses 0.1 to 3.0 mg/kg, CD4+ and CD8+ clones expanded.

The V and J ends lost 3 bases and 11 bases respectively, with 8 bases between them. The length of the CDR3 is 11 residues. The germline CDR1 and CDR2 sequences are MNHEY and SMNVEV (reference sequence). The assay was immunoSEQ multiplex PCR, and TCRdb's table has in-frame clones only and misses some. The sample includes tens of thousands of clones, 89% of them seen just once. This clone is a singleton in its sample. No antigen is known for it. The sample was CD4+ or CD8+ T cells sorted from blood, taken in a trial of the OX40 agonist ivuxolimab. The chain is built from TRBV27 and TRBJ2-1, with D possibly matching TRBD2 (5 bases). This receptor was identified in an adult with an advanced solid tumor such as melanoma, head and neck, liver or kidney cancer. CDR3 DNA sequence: TGTGCCAGCAGTTTCCTAGCCAAGCAGTTCTTC. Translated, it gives CASSFLAKQFF.